A selection of T cell receptor beta chains follows, all from one sample in a study of blood T cell repertoires in COVID-19. Some clones are missing from TCRdb's copy, which holds only in-frame ones; the method was immunoSEQ multiplex PCR. The sample includes over 250,000 clones, about 89% of them seen just once. Sequenced: peripheral blood. The receptors derive from a woman aged 30 to 39 with COVID-19, enrolled during active disease. Both conserved end residues are part of each CDR3. D genes are given only for firm matches. Size values are once, few and many counts, or a class for expanded clones, and some rows have none.

cdr3_length d_call j_call v_call clone_size cdr3_aa cdr3_nt
12 NA TRBJ2-2 TRBV6-5 NA CASRALTGELFF TGTGCCAGCAGGGCCCTCACCGGGGAGCTGTTTTTT
14 NA TRBJ2-2 TRBV2 NA CASMYIGGTGELFF TGTGCCAGCATGTACATCGGGGGCACCGGGGAGCTGTTTTTT
14 NA TRBJ1-3 TRBV6-5 NA CASEQGHSGNTIYF TGTGCCAGCGAACAGGGACACTCTGGAAACACCATATATTTT
14 NA TRBJ2-4 TRBV30 NA CAWSKSYGKNIQYF TGTGCCTGGAGTAAATCTTACGGGAAAAACATTCAGTACTTC
16 NA TRBJ2-2 TRBV3-1/TRBV3-2 NA CASSQDLGGRTGELFF TGTGCCAGCAGCCAAGATTTGGGAGGACGGACCGGGGAGCTGTTTTTT
15 NA TRBJ2-1 TRBV6-5 NA CASSYSPSGGNEQFF TGTGCCAGCAGTTACTCTCCCTCCGGGGGCAATGAGCAGTTCTTC
11 NA TRBJ1-2 TRBV20-1 NA CSARPTNGYTF TGCAGTGCTAGGCCAACTAATGGCTACACCTTC
15 NA TRBJ2-3 TRBV5-1 NA CASSLSRGGTDTQYF TGCGCCAGCAGCTTGAGTCGGGGAGGTACAGATACGCAGTATTTT
14 NA TRBJ2-7 TRBV5-6 once CASSFGDSSYEQYF TGTGCCAGCAGCTTCGGCGACAGCTCCTACGAGCAGTACTTC
14 NA TRBJ2-2 TRBV19 NA CASMWRRGTGELFF TGTGCCAGTATGTGGAGGCGCGGCACCGGGGAGCTGTTTTTT
12 NA TRBJ2-5 TRBV29-1 NA CSPRQLQETQYF TGCAGCCCCCGACAGCTACAAGAGACCCAGTACTTC
15 NA TRBJ1-5 TRBV10-3 NA CAISEDGDLNQPQHF TGTGCCATCAGTGAGGACGGAGATCTCAATCAGCCCCAGCATTTT
16 NA TRBJ1-3 TRBV19 NA CASSIVHRDSGNTIYF TGTGCCAGTAGTATCGTTCACAGAGACTCTGGAAACACCATATATTTT
16 TRBD2 TRBJ2-7 TRBV2 NA CASSESALAGDYEQYF TGTGCCAGCAGTGAAAGTGCACTAGCGGGAGACTACGAGCAGTACTTC
13 TRBD2 TRBJ2-1 TRBV29-1 NA CSVVTSGRSEQFF TGCAGCGTTGTGACTAGCGGGAGATCTGAGCAGTTCTTC
14 TRBD2 TRBJ2-7 TRBV7-9 once CASSRAGGPYEQYF TGTGCCAGCAGCAGAGCGGGGGGACCCTACGAGCAGTACTTC
12 NA TRBJ1-2 TRBV25-1 once CASSSGVYGYTF TGTGCCAGCAGTTCGGGGGTGTATGGCTACACCTTC
17 TRBD1 TRBJ1-1 TRBV10-3 NA CAISDGYKTGEDTEAFF TGTGCCATCAGTGATGGATACAAGACAGGGGAGGACACTGAAGCTTTCTTT
15 TRBD2 TRBJ2-1 TRBV5-1 NA CASQLALAGNNEQFF TGCGCCAGCCAGCTGGCTCTAGCGGGAAACAATGAGCAGTTCTTC
16 TRBD2 TRBJ2-1 TRBV7-9 NA CASSLKGQREGDEQFF TGTGCCAGCAGCTTGAAAGGCCAGCGGGAGGGGGATGAGCAGTTCTTC
13 TRBD1 TRBJ1-5 TRBV3-1/TRBV3-2 NA CASSDRVNQPQHF TGTGCCAGCAGCGACAGGGTCAATCAGCCCCAGCATTTT
15 NA TRBJ1-5 TRBV7-8 NA CASSSTGTPNQPQHF TGTGCCAGCAGCTCCACCGGGACACCCAATCAGCCCCAGCATTTT
14 NA TRBJ2-1 TRBV5-1 NA CASSLVAGANEQFF TGCGCCAGCAGCTTGGTTGCAGGGGCCAATGAGCAGTTCTTC
15 TRBD2 TRBJ2-7 TRBV27 NA CASSTQREGHYEQYF TGTGCCAGCAGTACCCAGCGGGAGGGCCACTACGAGCAGTACTTC
12 NA TRBJ1-1 TRBV5-6 NA CASSSQNFEAFF TGTGCCAGCAGCTCCCAGAATTTTGAAGCTTTCTTT
15 NA TRBJ2-2 TRBV19 NA CASSPGTKNTGELFF TGTGCCAGTAGCCCCGGGACAAAGAACACCGGGGAGCTGTTTTTT
15 NA TRBJ1-2 TRBV10-3 NA CAISASGQEVYGYTF TGTGCCATCAGTGCCTCGGGCCAGGAGGTGTACGGCTACACCTTC
14 NA TRBJ1-6 TRBV23-1 NA CASSRRVRWSPLHF TGCGCCAGCAGTCGGAGGGTAAGGTGGTCACCCCTCCACTTT
15 NA TRBJ1-1 TRBV28 NA CASSDLTEVNTEAFF TGTGCCAGCAGTGACTTGACTGAGGTGAACACTGAAGCTTTCTTT
13 NA TRBJ1-1 TRBV7-9 NA CASSLPGGTEAFF TGTGCCAGCAGCTTACCGGGCGGGACTGAAGCTTTCTTT
15 TRBD2 TRBJ2-7 TRBV18 NA CASSPAGTSGHEQYF TGTGCCAGCTCACCGGCCGGGACTAGCGGACACGAGCAGTACTTC
15 NA TRBJ2-7 TRBV4-2 NA CASSQDLASSYEQYF TGTGCCAGCAGCCAAGATCTGGCCAGTTCCTACGAGCAGTACTTC
14 NA TRBJ2-7 TRBV29-1 NA CSVGFYGATYEQYF TGCAGCGTTGGGTTTTATGGGGCAACCTACGAGCAGTACTTC
16 TRBD2 TRBJ2-1 TRBV6-5 NA CASSYLAAYSYNEQFF TGTGCCAGCAGTTACCTAGCGGCTTACTCCTACAATGAGCAGTTCTTC
17 TRBD2 TRBJ2-5 TRBV28 NA CASSSGTSGRAGGTQYF TGTGCCAGCAGCTCCGGGACTAGCGGGAGGGCCGGGGGAACCCAGTACTTC
15 TRBD1 TRBJ2-3 TRBV7-9 NA CASSPGQGLTDTQYF TGTGCCAGCAGCCCTGGACAGGGGTTGACAGATACGCAGTATTTT
17 NA TRBJ1-4 TRBV5-5 once CASSLRGSSATNEKLFF TGTGCCAGCAGCTTACGGGGATCTTCTGCAACTAATGAAAAACTGTTTTTT
16 TRBD1 TRBJ1-2 TRBV5-4 NA CASSLVRTGDNYGYTF TGTGCCAGCAGCTTGGTCCGGACAGGGGACAACTATGGCTACACCTTC
17 NA TRBJ2-7 TRBV7-6 NA CASSLALTLESSYEQYF TGTGCCAGCAGCTTAGCGCTCACCCTCGAGAGCTCCTACGAGCAGTACTTC
14 TRBD2 TRBJ2-5 TRBV9 NA CASSVGGGRETQYF TGTGCCAGCAGCGTAGGGGGCGGGAGAGAGACCCAGTACTTC
15 NA TRBJ2-5 TRBV5-8 NA CASSPLPAGPETQYF TGTGCCAGCAGCCCACTTCCAGCAGGCCCAGAGACCCAGTACTTC
15 TRBD2 TRBJ2-2 TRBV19 NA CASSIISGDTGELFF TGTGCCAGTAGTATTATTAGCGGGGACACCGGGGAGCTGTTTTTT
17 NA TRBJ1-3 TRBV7-2 NA CASSLYGAGSGGNTIYF TGTGCCAGCAGCTTATATGGCGCAGGGTCCGGTGGAAACACCATATATTTT
16 TRBD1 TRBJ2-7 TRBV27 NA CASSLSILDRGYEQYF TGTGCCAGCAGTTTATCGATTCTGGACAGGGGCTACGAGCAGTACTTC
13 TRBD1 TRBJ1-1 TRBV29-1 NA CSVSGTGLTEAFF TGCAGCGTCTCCGGGACAGGGCTCACTGAAGCTTTCTTT
14 TRBD2 TRBJ2-7 TRBV28 NA CASSLGGSSYEQYF TGTGCCAGCAGTTTGGGGGGGTCTTCCTACGAGCAGTACTTC
15 NA TRBJ2-3 TRBV6-6 few CASSYSSTSTDTQYF TGTGCCAGCAGTTACTCGAGTACTAGCACAGATACGCAGTATTTT
12 NA TRBJ2-1 TRBV19 NA CASSIQGNEQFF TGTGCCAGTAGTATACAGGGTAATGAGCAGTTCTTC
17 TRBD1 TRBJ1-5 TRBV28 NA CASSLFRGLGGNQPQHF TGTGCCAGCAGTTTATTCAGGGGGCTCGGTGGCAATCAGCCCCAGCATTTT
16 TRBD1 TRBJ2-1 TRBV11-3 once CASSSPTGQTYNEQFF TGTGCCAGCAGCTCCCCAACGGGACAGACATACAATGAGCAGTTCTTC
15 NA TRBJ1-4 TRBV9 NA CASSVAPRGGEKLFF TGTGCCAGCAGCGTAGCCCCCCGAGGTGGGGAAAAACTGTTTTTT
12 NA TRBJ2-3 TRBV6-5 NA CASSRGTDTQYF TGTGCCAGCTCCCGGGGCACAGATACGCAGTATTTT
14 TRBD1 TRBJ2-2 TRBV7-9 few CASSSQGDTGELFF TGTGCCAGCAGCTCACAGGGGGACACCGGGGAGCTGTTTTTT